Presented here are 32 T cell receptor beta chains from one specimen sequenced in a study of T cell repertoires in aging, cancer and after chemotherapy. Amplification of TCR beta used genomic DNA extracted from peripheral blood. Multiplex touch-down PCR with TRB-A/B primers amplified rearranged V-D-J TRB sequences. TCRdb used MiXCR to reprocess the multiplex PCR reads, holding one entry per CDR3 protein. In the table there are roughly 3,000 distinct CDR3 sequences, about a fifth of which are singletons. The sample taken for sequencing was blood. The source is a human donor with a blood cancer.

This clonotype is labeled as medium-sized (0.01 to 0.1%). In DNA, the CDR3 is TGTGCCAGCAGTTCGGACAGGGGAGGCGCGCGCGGGGCCACCGGGGAGCTGTTTTTT. Residues: CASSSDRGGARGATGELFF. This chain connects TRBV6-5 to TRBJ2-2; 9 bases match TRBD1. The V gene's germline CDR1 is MNHEY and CDR2 SVGAGI. The CDR3 contains 19 residues. Trimming at V came to 4 bases and at J to 4 bases, leaving 16 bases not matched to a gene.

The CDR3 bases are TGTGCCAGCACCCAGCGGGGTTCCTACGAGCAGTACTTC. This gives the protein CASTQRGSYEQYF. The chain links TRBV28 to TRBJ2-7; the match to TRBD2 covers 7 bases. This CDR3 has 13 amino acids. Per the germline V gene, CDR1 is MDHEN and CDR2 is SYDVKM. The J segment lost 1 base and the V segment lost 7 bases, leaving 4 bases of the junction unmatched.

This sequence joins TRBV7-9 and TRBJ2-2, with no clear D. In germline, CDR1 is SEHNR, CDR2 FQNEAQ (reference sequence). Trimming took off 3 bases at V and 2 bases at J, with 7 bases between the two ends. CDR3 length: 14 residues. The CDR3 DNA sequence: TGTGCCAGCAGCTTCCCCCTTAACACCGGGGAGCTGTTTTTT. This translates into CASSFPLNTGELFF.

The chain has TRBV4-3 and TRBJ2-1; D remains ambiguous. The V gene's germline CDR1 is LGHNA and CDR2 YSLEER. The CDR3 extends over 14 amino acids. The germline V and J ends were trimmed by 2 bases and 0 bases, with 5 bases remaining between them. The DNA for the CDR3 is TGCGCCAGCAGCCAACGGGTCTCCTACAATGAGCAGTTCTTC. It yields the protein CASSQRVSYNEQFF.

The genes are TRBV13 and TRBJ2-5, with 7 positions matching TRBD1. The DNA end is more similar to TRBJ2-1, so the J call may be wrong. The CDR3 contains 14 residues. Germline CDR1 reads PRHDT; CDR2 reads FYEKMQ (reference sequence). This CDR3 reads CASSRDSLQETQFF. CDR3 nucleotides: TGTGCCAGCAGCCGGGACAGCCTCCAAGAGACCCAGTTCTTC.

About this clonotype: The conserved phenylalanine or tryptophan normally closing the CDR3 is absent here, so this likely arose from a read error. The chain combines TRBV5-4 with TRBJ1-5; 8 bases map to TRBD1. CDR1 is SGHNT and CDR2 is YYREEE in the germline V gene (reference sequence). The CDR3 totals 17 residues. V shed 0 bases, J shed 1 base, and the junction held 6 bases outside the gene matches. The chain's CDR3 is CASSLASQGASNQPQHL. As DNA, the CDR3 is TGTGCCAGCAGCTTGGCCAGCCAGGGGGCAAGCAATCAGCCCCAGCATTTA.

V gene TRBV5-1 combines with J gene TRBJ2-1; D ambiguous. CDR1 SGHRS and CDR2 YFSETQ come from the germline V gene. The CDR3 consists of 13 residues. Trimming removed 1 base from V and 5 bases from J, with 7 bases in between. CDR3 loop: CASSLPGNNEQFF. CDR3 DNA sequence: TGCGCCAGCAGCTTGCCCGGAAACAATGAGCAGTTCTTC.

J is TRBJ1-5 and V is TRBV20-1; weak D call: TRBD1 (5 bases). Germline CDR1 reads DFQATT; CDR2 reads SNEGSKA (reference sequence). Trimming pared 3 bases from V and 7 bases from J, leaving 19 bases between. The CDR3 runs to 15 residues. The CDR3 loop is CSASAPPTRGQPQHF. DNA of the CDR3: TGCAGTGCTAGTGCTCCCCCGACTCGGGGGCAGCCCCAGCATTTT.

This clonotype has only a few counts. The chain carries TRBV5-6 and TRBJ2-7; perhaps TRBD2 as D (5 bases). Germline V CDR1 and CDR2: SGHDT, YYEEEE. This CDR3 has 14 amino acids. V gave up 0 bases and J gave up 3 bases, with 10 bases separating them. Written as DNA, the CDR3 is TGTGCCAGCAGCTTGGCCGGGGTATTCTACGAGCAGTACTTC. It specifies CASSLAGVFYEQYF.

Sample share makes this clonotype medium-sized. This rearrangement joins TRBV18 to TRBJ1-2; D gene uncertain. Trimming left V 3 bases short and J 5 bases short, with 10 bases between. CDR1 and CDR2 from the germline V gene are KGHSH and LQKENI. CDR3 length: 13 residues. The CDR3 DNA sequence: TGTGCCAGCTCACCCACGGCCGAATATGGCTACACCTTC. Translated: CASSPTAEYGYTF.

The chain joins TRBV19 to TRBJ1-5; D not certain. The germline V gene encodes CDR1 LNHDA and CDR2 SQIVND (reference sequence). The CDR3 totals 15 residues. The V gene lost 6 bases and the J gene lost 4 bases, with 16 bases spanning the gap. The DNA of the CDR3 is TGTGCCAGTAGGTCCGGGTCGCTCCTGAATCAGCCCCAGCATTTT. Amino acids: CASRSGSLLNQPQHF.

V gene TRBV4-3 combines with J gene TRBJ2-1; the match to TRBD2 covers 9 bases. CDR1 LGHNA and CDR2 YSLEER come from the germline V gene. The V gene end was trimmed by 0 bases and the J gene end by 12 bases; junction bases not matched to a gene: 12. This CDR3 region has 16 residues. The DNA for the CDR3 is TGCGCCAGCAGCCAAGAAGGAGGCGGGGGGGCCTCGGGGCAGTTCTTC. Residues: CASSQEGGGGASGQFF.

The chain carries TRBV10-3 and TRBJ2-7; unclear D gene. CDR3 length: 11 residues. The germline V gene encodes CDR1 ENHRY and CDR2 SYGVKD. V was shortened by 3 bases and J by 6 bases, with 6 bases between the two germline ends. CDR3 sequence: CAISELREQYF. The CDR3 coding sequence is TGTGCCATCAGTGAATTACGCGAGCAGTACTTC.

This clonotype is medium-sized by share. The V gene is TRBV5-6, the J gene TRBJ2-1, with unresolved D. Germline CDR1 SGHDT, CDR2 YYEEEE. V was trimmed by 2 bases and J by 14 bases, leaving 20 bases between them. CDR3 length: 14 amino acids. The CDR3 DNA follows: TGTGCCAGCAGCTTAGATAGGCTGCCAGACAAGGAGTTCTTC. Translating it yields CASSLDRLPDKEFF.

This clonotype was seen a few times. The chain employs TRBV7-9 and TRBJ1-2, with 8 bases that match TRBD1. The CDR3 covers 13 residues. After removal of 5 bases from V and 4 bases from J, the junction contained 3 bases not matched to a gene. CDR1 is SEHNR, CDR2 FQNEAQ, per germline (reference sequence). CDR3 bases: TGTGCCAGCAGCGACAGGGGCCTCTATGGCTACACCTTC. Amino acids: CASSDRGLYGYTF.

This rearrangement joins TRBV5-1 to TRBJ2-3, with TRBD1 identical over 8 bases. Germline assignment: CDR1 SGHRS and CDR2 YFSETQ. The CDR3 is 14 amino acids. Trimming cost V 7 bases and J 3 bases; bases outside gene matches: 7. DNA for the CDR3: TGCGCCAGCTTCCAGGGGGCGAAAACAGATACGCAGTATTTT. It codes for CASFQGAKTDTQYF.

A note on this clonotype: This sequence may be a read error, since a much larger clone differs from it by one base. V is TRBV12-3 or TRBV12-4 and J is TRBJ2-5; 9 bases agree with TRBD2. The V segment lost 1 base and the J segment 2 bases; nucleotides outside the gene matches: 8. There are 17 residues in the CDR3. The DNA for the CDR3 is TGTGCCAGCAGTTTAGGCGGGGGGGCCTGGGGTCAAGAGACCCAGTACTTC. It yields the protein CASSLGGGAWGQETQYF.

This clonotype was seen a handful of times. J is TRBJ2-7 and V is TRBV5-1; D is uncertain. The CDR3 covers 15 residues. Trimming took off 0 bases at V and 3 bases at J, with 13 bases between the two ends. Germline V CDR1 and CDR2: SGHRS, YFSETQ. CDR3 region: CASSLEASPGYEQYF. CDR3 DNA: TGCGCCAGCAGCTTGGAGGCCTCCCCCGGCTACGAGCAGTACTTC.

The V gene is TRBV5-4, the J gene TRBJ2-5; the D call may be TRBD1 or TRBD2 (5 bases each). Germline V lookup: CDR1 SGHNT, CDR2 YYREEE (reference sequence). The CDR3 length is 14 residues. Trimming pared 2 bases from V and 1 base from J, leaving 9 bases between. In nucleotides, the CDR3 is TGTGCCAGCAGCTTCGGGGCAGGCCAAGAGACCCAGTACTTC. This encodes CASSFGAGQETQYF.

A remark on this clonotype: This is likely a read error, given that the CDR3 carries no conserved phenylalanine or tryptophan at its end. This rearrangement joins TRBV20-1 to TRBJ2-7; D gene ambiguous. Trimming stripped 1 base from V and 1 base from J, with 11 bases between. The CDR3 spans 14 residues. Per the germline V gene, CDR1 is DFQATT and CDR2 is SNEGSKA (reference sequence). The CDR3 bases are TGCAGTGCTAGAGGCCCCGTTAGGTCCTACGAGCAGTACTAC. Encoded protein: CSARGPVRSYEQYY.

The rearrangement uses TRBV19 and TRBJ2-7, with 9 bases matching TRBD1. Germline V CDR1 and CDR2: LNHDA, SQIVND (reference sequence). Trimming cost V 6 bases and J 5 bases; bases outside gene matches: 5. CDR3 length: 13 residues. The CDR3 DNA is TGTGCCAGTAGACCAGGGACAGGGAACGAGCAGTACTTC. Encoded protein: CASRPGTGNEQYF.

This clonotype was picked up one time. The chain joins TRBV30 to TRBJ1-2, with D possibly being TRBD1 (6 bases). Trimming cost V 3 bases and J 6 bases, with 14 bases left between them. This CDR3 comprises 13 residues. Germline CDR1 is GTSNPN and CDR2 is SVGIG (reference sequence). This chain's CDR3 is CAWSRGWDDGYTF. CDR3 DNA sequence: TGTGCCTGGAGCAGGGGATGGGATGATGGCTACACCTTC.

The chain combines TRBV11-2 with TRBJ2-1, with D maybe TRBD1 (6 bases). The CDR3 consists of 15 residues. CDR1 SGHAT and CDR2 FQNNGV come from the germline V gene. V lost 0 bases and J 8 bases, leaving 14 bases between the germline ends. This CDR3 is CASSLDRNRVYEQFF. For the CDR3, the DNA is TGTGCCAGCAGCTTAGATAGGAACAGGGTGTATGAGCAGTTCTTC.

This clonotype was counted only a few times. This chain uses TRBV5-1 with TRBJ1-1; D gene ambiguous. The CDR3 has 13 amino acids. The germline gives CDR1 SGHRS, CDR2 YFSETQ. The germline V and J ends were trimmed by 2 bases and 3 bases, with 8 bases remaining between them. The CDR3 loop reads CASSFLSDTEAFF. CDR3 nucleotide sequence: TGCGCCAGCAGCTTCCTCAGTGACACTGAAGCTTTCTTT.

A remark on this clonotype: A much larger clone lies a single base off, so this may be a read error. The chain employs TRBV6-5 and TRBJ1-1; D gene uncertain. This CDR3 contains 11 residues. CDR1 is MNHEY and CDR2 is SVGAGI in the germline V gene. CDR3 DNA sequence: TGTGCCAGCCAAATGAACACTGAAGCTTTATTT. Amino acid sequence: CASQMNTEALF.

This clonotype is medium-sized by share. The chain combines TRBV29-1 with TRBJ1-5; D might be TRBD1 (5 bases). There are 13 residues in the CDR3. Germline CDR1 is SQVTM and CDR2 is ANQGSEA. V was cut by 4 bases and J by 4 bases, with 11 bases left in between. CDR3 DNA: TGCAGCGTTGGTCGGGACGGAAATCAGCCCCAGCATTTT. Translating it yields CSVGRDGNQPQHF.

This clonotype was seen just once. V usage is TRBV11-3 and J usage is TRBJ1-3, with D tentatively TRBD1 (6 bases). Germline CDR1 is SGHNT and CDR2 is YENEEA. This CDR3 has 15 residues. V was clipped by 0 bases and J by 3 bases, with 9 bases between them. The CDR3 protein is CASSLDSGVGNTIYF. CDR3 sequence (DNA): TGTGCCAGCAGCTTAGATTCAGGGGTTGGAAACACCATATATTTT.

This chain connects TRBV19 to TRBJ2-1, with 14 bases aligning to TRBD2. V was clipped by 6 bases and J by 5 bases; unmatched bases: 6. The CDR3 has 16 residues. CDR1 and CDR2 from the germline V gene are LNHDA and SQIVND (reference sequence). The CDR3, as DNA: TGTGCCAGTAGCGACGGGACTAGCGGGGGAAACAATGAGCAGTTCTTC. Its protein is CASSDGTSGGNNEQFF.

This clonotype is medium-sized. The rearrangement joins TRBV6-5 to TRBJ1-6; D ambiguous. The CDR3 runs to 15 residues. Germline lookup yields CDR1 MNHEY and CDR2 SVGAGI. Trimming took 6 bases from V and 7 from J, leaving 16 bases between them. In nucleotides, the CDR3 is TGTGCCAGCAGCCTCGGTGGGCAGATCAATTCACCCCTCCACTTT. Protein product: CASSLGGQINSPLHF.

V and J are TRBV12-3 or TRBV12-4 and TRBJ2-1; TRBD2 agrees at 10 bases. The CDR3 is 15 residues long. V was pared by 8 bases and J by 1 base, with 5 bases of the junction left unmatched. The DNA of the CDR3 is TGTGCCAGCGAGCGGGAGGGCCGGTCCTACAATGAGCAGTTCTTC. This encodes CASEREGRSYNEQFF.

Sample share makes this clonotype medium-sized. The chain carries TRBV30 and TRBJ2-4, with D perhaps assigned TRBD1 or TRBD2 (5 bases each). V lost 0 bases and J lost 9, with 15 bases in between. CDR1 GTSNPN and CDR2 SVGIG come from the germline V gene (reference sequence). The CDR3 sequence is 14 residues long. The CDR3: CAWSVRGAGIIQYF. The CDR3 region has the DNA TGTGCCTGGAGTGTAAGAGGGGCTGGCATCATTCAGTACTTC.

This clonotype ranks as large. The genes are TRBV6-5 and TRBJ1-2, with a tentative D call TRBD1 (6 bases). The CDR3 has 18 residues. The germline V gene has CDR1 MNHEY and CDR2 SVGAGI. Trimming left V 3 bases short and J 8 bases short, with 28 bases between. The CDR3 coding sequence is TGTGCCAGCAGTTATTATCCCCCTCCGGGACAACATCGGTCCGGCTACACCTTC. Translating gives CASSYYPPPGQHRSGYTF.